This T cell receptor (beta chain) was captured in a study of neurological immune-mediated disorders. Sequencing runs each generated in excess of 180 million TCR-beta sequences derived from 15-18 subjects. TCRdb analysed the 5' RACE reads with MiXCR anew, one entry per CDR3 protein. The data contain tens of thousands of distinct CDR3 sequences, roughly 3.5% of them singletons. Regarding the study as a whole: One related-CDR3 cluster, which may be a signature, held the repertoires of 18 of 34 multiple sclerosis patients after phylogenetic grouping.

Germline V gives CDR1 SGDLS, CDR2 YYNGEE. CDR3 length equals 14 residues. V was cut by 5 bases and J by 4 bases, with 15 bases left in between. This clonotype was found many times. Its antigen is unidentified. The chain has TRBV9 and TRBJ1-1, with D possibly matching TRBD1 (5 bases). The sequenced material came from PBMCs. The origin of this receptor is a man aged 25 to 45 with multiple sclerosis. The CDR3 nucleotides are TGTGCCAGCAGTCCTGTGGGGGTAGGCACTGAAGCTTTCTTT. This translates into CASSPVGVGTEAFF.